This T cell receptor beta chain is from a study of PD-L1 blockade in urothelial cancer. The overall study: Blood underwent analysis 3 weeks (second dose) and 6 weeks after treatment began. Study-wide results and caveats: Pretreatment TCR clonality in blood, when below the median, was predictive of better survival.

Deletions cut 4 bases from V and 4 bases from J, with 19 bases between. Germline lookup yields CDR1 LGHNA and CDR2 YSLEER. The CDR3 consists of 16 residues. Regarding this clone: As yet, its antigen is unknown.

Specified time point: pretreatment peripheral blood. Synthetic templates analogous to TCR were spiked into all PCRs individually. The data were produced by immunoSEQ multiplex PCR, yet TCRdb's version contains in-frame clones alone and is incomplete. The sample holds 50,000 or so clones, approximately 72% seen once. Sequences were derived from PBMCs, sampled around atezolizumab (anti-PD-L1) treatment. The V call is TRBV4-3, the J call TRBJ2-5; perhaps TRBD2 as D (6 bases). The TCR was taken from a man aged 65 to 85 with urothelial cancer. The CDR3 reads CASSRGQGGGRETQYF. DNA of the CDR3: TGCGCCAGCAGCCGAGGGCAGGGAGGAGGGAGAGAGACCCAGTACTTC.